This record covers a single TCR beta chain. Repertoires were generated with immunoSEQ multiplex PCR, while TCRdb's copy carries only in-frame clones and drops some. The sample records around 150,000 clones, about 83% being singletons. This entry is derived from a study of blood T cell repertoires in COVID-19. Germline CDR1 SGHTS, CDR2 YDEGEE. This CDR3 has 15 amino acids. With V trimmed by 4 bases and J by 2 bases, 5 bases remained unmatched. This clonotype was sampled from a woman between 40 and 55 years old with acute or convalescent COVID-19. The sample was peripheral blood. This chain connects TRBV5-8 to TRBJ2-3; 9 bases line up with TRBD1. This chain's CDR3 is CASSRGQGNTDTQYF. DNA of the CDR3: TGTGCCAGCAGCCGGGGACAGGGCAACACAGATACGCAGTATTTT.